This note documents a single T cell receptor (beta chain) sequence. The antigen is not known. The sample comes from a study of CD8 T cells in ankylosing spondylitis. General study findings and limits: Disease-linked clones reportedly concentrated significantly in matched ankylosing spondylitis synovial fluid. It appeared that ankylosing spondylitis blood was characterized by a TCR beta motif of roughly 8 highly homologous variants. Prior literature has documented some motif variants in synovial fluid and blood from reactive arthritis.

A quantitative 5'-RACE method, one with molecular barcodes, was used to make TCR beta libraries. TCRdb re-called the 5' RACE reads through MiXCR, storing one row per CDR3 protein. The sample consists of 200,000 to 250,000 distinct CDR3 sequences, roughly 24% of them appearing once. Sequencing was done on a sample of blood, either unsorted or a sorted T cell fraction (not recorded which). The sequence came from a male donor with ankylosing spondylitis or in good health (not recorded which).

CDR3 residues: CASSYGAVGYTF. DNA for the CDR3: TGTGCCAGCAGTTACGGGGCGGTTGGCTACACCTTC. The chain recombines TRBV12-3 or TRBV12-4 with TRBJ1-2; TRBD1 might be the D (5 bases). Trimming pared 4 bases from V and 7 bases from J, leaving 10 bases between. This CDR3 is 12 amino acids long.